The 28 T cell receptor beta chains below were found in one sample sequenced in a study of T cells after yellow fever vaccination. TCRdb fed the 5' RACE reads into MiXCR, producing one record per CDR3 protein. The sample shows around 350,000 distinct CDR3 sequences, approximately 10% of them seen only once. Specimen: PBMCs, collected on the day of the first yellow fever vaccination. The receptors were sampled from a man aged 18 to 30 who received the YFV17D yellow fever vaccine.

This clonotype was counted between two and nine times. The rearrangement uses TRBV4-3 and TRBJ2-3; no reliable D call. There are 15 residues in the CDR3. Between the trimmed V and J ends, which lost 1 base and 4 bases, there was a span of 12 bases. Germline CDR1 is LGHNA and CDR2 is YSLEER. CDR3 residues: CASSQALVPSDTQYF. The CDR3 DNA is TGCGCCAGCAGCCAAGCCCTAGTACCCTCAGATACGCAGTATTTT.

This clonotype has more than one count but fewer than ten. V is TRBV9 and J is TRBJ2-7; TRBD2 matches 13 bases. The germline V gene has CDR1 SGDLS and CDR2 YYNGEE. V lost 4 bases, J lost 7 bases, and 8 bases stayed unmatched. The CDR3 has 15 amino acids. CDR3 loop: CASSKSGTSGVEQYF. The CDR3 DNA reads as TGTGCCAGCAGCAAATCCGGGACTAGCGGGGTTGAGCAGTACTTC.

The rearrangement joins TRBV6-5 to TRBJ2-7; no reliable D call. Between the trimmed V and J ends, which lost 0 bases and 3 bases, there was a span of 15 bases. The CDR3 runs to 16 residues. Germline V CDR1 and CDR2: MNHEY, SVGAGI. The CDR3 loop reads CASSYSSLGPLYEQYF. CDR3 nucleotide sequence: TGTGCCAGCAGTTACTCGAGTCTCGGGCCTCTCTACGAGCAGTACTTC.

This clonotype appeared many times. The chain has TRBV28 and TRBJ1-6; maybe TRBD1 (6 bases). Per the germline V gene, CDR1 is MDHEN and CDR2 is SYDVKM. The CDR3 is made up of 14 amino acids. The V gene lost 2 bases and the J gene lost 10 bases, with 12 bases spanning the gap. The CDR3 spells CASSLHREYSPLHF. DNA for the CDR3: TGTGCCAGCAGTTTACACAGGGAGTACTCACCCCTCCACTTT. The full variable domain, its missing parts supplied by reference TRBV28 and TRBJ1-6, is DVKVTQSSRYLVKRTGEKVFLECVQDMDHENMFWYRQDPGLGLRLIYFSYDVKMKEKGDIPEGYSVSREKKERFSLILESASTNQTSMYLCASSLHREYSPLHFGNGTRLTVT.

The rearrangement uses TRBV5-1 and TRBJ2-1; D gene ambiguous. This CDR3 comprises 14 residues. Trimming stripped 0 bases from V and 12 bases from J, with 16 bases between. Germline V gene data show CDR1 as SGHRS and CDR2 as YFSETQ. DNA for the CDR3: TGCGCCAGCAGCTTGGCCCTGGCAACGGCGGCGCAGTTCTTC. It translates to CASSLALATAAQFF.

This clonotype was counted many times. This chain's CDR3 is CASSFAGLSYGYTF. In nucleotides, the CDR3 is TGTGCCAGCAGCTTTGCGGGATTGAGCTATGGCTACACCTTC. The gene calls are TRBV7-2 and TRBJ1-2; unclear D gene. Germline CDR1 and CDR2: SGHTA and FQGNSA. V was shortened by 3 bases and J by 4 bases, with 12 bases between the two germline ends. The CDR3 consists of 14 residues.

V is TRBV7-2 and J is TRBJ2-1; 12 bases are a match to TRBD2. The CDR3 consists of 17 residues. With 5 bases clipped from V and 6 bases from J, the junction kept 11 bases outside the gene matches. Per the germline V gene, CDR1 is SGHTA and CDR2 is FQGNSA. Here the CDR3 DNA reads TGTGCCAGCAGCCCGCTAGCGGGGGGGTCTGAGGGCAATGAGCAGTTCTTC. It yields the protein CASSPLAGGSEGNEQFF.

This clonotype was detected ten times or more. The chain is built from TRBV12-3 or TRBV12-4 and TRBJ1-2, with no clear D. CDR3 length: 13 amino acids. Trimming pared 4 bases from V and 2 bases from J, leaving 8 bases between. CDR3 sequence (DNA): TGTGCCAGCAGTTACAGAATAAACTATGGCTACACCTTC. This translates into CASSYRINYGYTF.

This clonotype was picked up many times. The chain couples TRBV6-4 to TRBJ1-3, with TRBD1 matching 9 bases. The CDR3 sequence is 17 residues long. Germline CDR1 MRHNA, CDR2 SNTAGT. V lost 0 bases to trimming and J lost 4 bases; unmatched junction nucleotides: 7. CDR3 region: CASSDSIGTGRGNTIYF. The CDR3 nucleotides are TGTGCCAGCAGTGACTCGATTGGGACAGGGAGAGGAAACACCATATATTTT.

The rearrangement uses TRBV29-1 and TRBJ1-2; a weak D match, TRBD1 (6 bases). V was clipped by 1 base and J by 6 bases, with 18 bases between them. Germline CDR1 is SQVTM and CDR2 is ANQGSEA. The CDR3 runs to 15 residues. CDR3: CSVEGLVGQKDGYTF. Written as DNA, the CDR3 is TGCAGCGTTGAAGGTTTGGTGGGACAAAAGGATGGCTACACCTTC.

V gene TRBV5-1 combines with J gene TRBJ1-6; D is perhaps TRBD1 (5 bases). The ends were cut back, 4 bases at V and 8 bases at J, with 16 bases in the middle. This CDR3 has 15 residues. The germline gives CDR1 SGHRS, CDR2 YFSETQ. In DNA form, the CDR3 reads TGCGCCAGCAGCCGGGACCCCTCTGGGGATTCACCCCTCCACTTT. It encodes CASSRDPSGDSPLHF.

This clonotype was found a few times. The chain is built from TRBV6-2 or TRBV6-3 and TRBJ2-1; weak D call: TRBD2 (6 bases). Germline lookup yields CDR1 MNHEY and CDR2 SVGEGT. Trimming took off 7 bases at V and 6 bases at J, with 10 bases between the two ends. This CDR3 region has 12 residues. The CDR3 protein is CASTRGINEQFF. The DNA of the CDR3 is TGTGCCAGCACCCGGGGGATCAATGAGCAGTTCTTC.

The chain is built from TRBV5-6 and TRBJ2-1; D might be TRBD2 (5 bases). The CDR3 has 16 residues. Per the germline V gene, CDR1 is SGHDT and CDR2 is YYEEEE. Between the trimmed V and J ends, which lost 4 bases and 0 bases, there was a span of 14 bases. CDR3 residues: CASSLLWEISYNEQFF. The CDR3 region has the DNA TGTGCCAGCAGCCTCTTGTGGGAGATCTCCTACAATGAGCAGTTCTTC.

This chain joins TRBV20-1 and TRBJ2-1; TRBD1 aligns across 9 bases. With 4 bases clipped from V and 8 bases from J, the junction kept 9 bases outside the gene matches. Germline V gives CDR1 DFQATT, CDR2 SNEGSKA (reference sequence). The CDR3 loop spans 14 amino acids. The CDR3 loop reads CSAIWGTGKDEQFF. CDR3 DNA: TGCAGTGCTATATGGGGGACAGGGAAGGATGAGCAGTTCTTC.

This chain connects TRBV12-3 or TRBV12-4 to TRBJ2-1; 9 nucleotides agree with TRBD2. V shed 3 bases, J shed 4 bases, and the junction held 7 bases outside the gene matches. The CDR3 is 16 residues long. The CDR3 DNA reads TGTGCCAGCAGTTTTCGGGCGGGGGGGCCGTACAATGAGCAGTTCTTC. Translation: CASSFRAGGPYNEQFF.

This clonotype was seen more than once but under ten times. The chain has TRBV30 and TRBJ1-1, with 9 bases aligning to TRBD1. This CDR3 has 13 amino acids. V lost 4 bases and J lost 5; bases outside the gene matches: 5. Germline V gene data show CDR1 as GTSNPN and CDR2 as SVGIG (reference sequence). The CDR3 sequence: CAWIGQGWTEAFF. CDR3 DNA: TGTGCCTGGATCGGACAGGGGTGGACTGAAGCTTTCTTT.

The table lists this clonotype with a few counts. The genes are TRBV20-1 and TRBJ1-1; tentatively, D is TRBD1 (5 bases). V lost 6 bases and J lost 3, with 11 bases in between. Germline assignment: CDR1 DFQATT and CDR2 SNEGSKA (reference sequence). This CDR3 is 12 amino acids long. This CDR3 is CSARVIDTEAFF. The CDR3 nucleotides are TGCAGTGCCAGGGTTATAGACACTGAAGCTTTCTTT.

This clonotype came up a few times. CDR3 in DNA: TGCGCCAGCAGCCCAAGGGGGCCGGGACAGGGGGGTGAAAAACTGTTTTTT. This gives the protein CASSPRGPGQGGEKLFF. The V call is TRBV4-3, the J call TRBJ1-4, with 11 bases aligning to TRBD1. Germline-derived CDR1 and CDR2 are LGHNA and YSLEER. The ends lost 4 bases at V and 7 bases at J; junction bases unmatched: 11. This CDR3 region has 17 residues.

The V gene is TRBV20-1, the J gene TRBJ2-3; 8 bases are a match to TRBD2. This CDR3 has 16 residues. The V segment lost 0 bases and the J segment 4 bases; nucleotides outside the gene matches: 9. CDR1 DFQATT and CDR2 SNEGSKA come from the germline V gene (reference sequence). CDR3: CSARDSGAGGPDTQYF. DNA for the CDR3: TGCAGTGCTAGAGATAGCGGGGCGGGCGGGCCAGATACGCAGTATTTT.

This clonotype has a count of ten or more. The chain combines TRBV4-2 with TRBJ2-7, with 14 bases identical to TRBD2. CDR1 and CDR2 from the germline V gene are LGHNA and YNFKEQ. The CDR3 is 15 amino acids. The V and J ends lost 1 base and 4 bases, in that order; junction bases with no gene match: 0. The CDR3 sequence is CASSQGLAGGYEQYF. CDR3 coding DNA: TGTGCCAGCAGCCAAGGACTAGCGGGGGGGTACGAGCAGTACTTC.

The chain uses TRBV7-2 and TRBJ2-5; the D gene is possibly TRBD2 (6 bases). Germline CDR1 SGHTA, CDR2 FQGNSA. The CDR3 covers 16 residues. V lost 5 bases and J 4 bases, leaving 20 bases between the germline ends. CDR3 bases: TGTGCCAGCAGCCCCGGGGGTACTAGCCGCCGAGAGACCCAGTACTTC. It yields the protein CASSPGGTSRRETQYF. The full variable domain, completed using reference TRBV7-2 and TRBJ2-5, is GAGVSQSPSNKVTEKGKDVELRCDPISGHTALYWYRQSLGQGLEFLIYFQGNSAPDKSGLPSDRFSAERTGGSVSTLTIQRTQQEDSAVYLCASSPGGTSRRETQYFGPGTRLLVL.

The gene calls are TRBV29-1 and TRBJ2-5; D may be TRBD2 (6 bases). V lost 7 bases to trimming and J lost 2 bases, with 20 bases between them. The CDR3 runs to 15 residues. CDR1 and CDR2 from the germline V gene are SQVTM and ANQGSEA. The CDR3 loop reads CSADLKAGFQETQYF. Here the CDR3 DNA reads TGCAGCGCCGATCTCAAGGCGGGGTTTCAAGAGACCCAGTACTTC.

Only a few counts were recorded for this clonotype. The chain is built from TRBV5-1 and TRBJ2-2; D not resolved. The CDR3 runs 14 residues. Trimming stripped 5 bases from V and 9 bases from J, with 17 bases between. The germline V gene has CDR1 SGHRS and CDR2 YFSETQ. CDR3 DNA: TGCGCCAGCAGGCCCTTCACCGAGTCCCGGGAGCTGTTTTTT. Translating it yields CASRPFTESRELFF. Full variable domain (missing parts from reference TRBV5-1 and TRBJ2-2): KAGVTQTPRYLIKTRGQQVTLSCSPISGHRSVSWYQQTPGQGLQFLFEYFSETQRNKGNFPGRFSGRQFSNSRSEMNVSTLELGDSALYLCASRPFTESRELFFGEGSRLTVL.

There are a few counts of this clonotype. The chain joins TRBV12-3 or TRBV12-4 to TRBJ1-1; TRBD1 agrees at 8 bases. J gave up 11 bases and V 3 bases, and 5 bases lay outside the gene matches. The CDR3 covers 12 residues. The CDR3 protein is CASSLDRVMAFF. The CDR3 DNA sequence: TGTGCCAGCAGTTTGGACAGGGTGATGGCTTTCTTT.

The chain carries TRBV4-2 and TRBJ2-5; TRBD1 agrees at 8 bases. This CDR3 is 15 amino acids long. Germline loops: CDR1 LGHNA, CDR2 YNFKEQ. The ends lost 1 base at V and 5 bases at J; junction bases unmatched: 6. The chain's CDR3 is CASSQGTGRGETQYF. The CDR3, as DNA: TGTGCCAGCAGCCAAGGGACAGGGAGAGGGGAGACCCAGTACTTC.

In this sample, this clonotype turned up a few times. The rearrangement links TRBV5-4 to TRBJ2-5; 7 nucleotides agree with TRBD2. Trimming at V came to 3 bases and at J to 5 bases, leaving 4 bases not matched to a gene. The CDR3 is made up of 13 amino acids. Germline-derived CDR1 and CDR2 are SGHNT and YYREEE (reference sequence). The chain's CDR3 is CASSWSGRETQYF. CDR3 sequence (DNA): TGTGCCAGCAGCTGGTCCGGGAGGGAGACCCAGTACTTC.

Only a few counts were recorded for this clonotype. The rearrangement uses TRBV6-4 and TRBJ2-5; D might be TRBD2 (5 bases). CDR3 size: 13 residues. Germline loops: CDR1 MRHNA, CDR2 SNTAGT. The V end was cut by 8 bases, the J end by 2 bases, with 12 bases between. DNA of the CDR3: TGTGCCAGCTACTTTCGGGAACAAGAGACCCAGTACTTC. As protein: CASYFREQETQYF.

This clonotype showed up just a few times. The rearrangement uses TRBV25-1 and TRBJ1-2; D is undetermined. The CDR3 runs to 13 residues. The germline CDR1 and CDR2 sequences are MGHDK and SYGVNS. Trimming took off 4 bases at V and 2 bases at J, with 8 bases between the two ends. The CDR3 reads CASSGTDNYGYTF. CDR3 nucleotides: TGTGCCAGCAGTGGGACCGACAACTATGGCTACACCTTC.